This is a list of T cell receptor beta chains from one sample in a study of regulatory T cells in long-lasting Graves disease. TCRdb itself ran the multiplex PCR reads through MiXCR, one entry per CDR3 protein. Of under 500,000 distinct CDR3 sequences listed, more than 20% are singletons. The specimen comprised peripheral blood mononuclear cells (PBMCs), sampled when the disease was refractory, from a patient treated with antithyroid drugs. All receptors come from a female donor with Graves disease. Each CDR3 is given with its conserved first and last residue. The D gene is left open where the match is weak. Part of the rows lack a size; the others show once, few, many or a class for expanded clones.

V: TRBV20-1
size: few
length: 12
D: TRBD1
J: TRBJ1-1
DNA: TGCAGTGCCTGGGACAGTGGTACTGAAGCTTTCTTT
CDR3: CSAWDSGTEAFF

V: TRBV28
size: many
length: 16
D: TRBD1
J: TRBJ1-1
DNA: TGTGCCAGCAGATCCAGGGGGTCGGGGTGGGGCACTGAAGCTTTCTTT
CDR3: CASRSRGSGWGTEAFF

V: TRBV6-1
size: few
length: 18
D: TRBD2
J: TRBJ2-2
DNA: TGTGCCAGCAGTACTGGGTGGGGGGGGGTTGTTAGCGCCGGGGAGCTGTTTTTT
CDR3: CASSTGWGGVVSAGELFF

V: TRBV27
size: many
length: 14
D: TRBD1
J: TRBJ1-4
DNA: TGTGCCAGCAGTGACCCCCGACAGGGAGGAAAACTGTTTTTT
CDR3: CASSDPRQGGKLFF

V: TRBV30
size: NA
length: 14
D: NA
J: TRBJ1-5
DNA: TGTGCCTGGAGTGTCCGGCGCTCCAATCAGCCCCAGCATTTT
CDR3: CAWSVRRSNQPQHF

V: TRBV20-1
size: NA
length: 13
D: TRBD2
J: TRBJ2-7
DNA: TGCAGTTCCCGGAGCGGGGCAGCCTACGAGCAGTACTTC
CDR3: CSSRSGAAYEQYF

V: TRBV15
size: NA
length: 12
D: NA
J: TRBJ2-3
DNA: TGTGCCACCAGCAGAAACACAGATACGCAGTATTTT
CDR3: CATSRNTDTQYF

V: TRBV7-8
size: many
length: 13
D: TRBD1
J: TRBJ2-5
DNA: TGTGCCAGCAGCTCCCGGACAGGAGAGACCCAGTACTTC
CDR3: CASSSRTGETQYF

V: TRBV2
size: NA
length: 13
D: TRBD2
J: TRBJ2-1
DNA: TGTGCCAGCAGGACTAGCGCCTACAATGAGCAGTTCTTC
CDR3: CASRTSAYNEQFF

V: TRBV5-1
size: NA
length: 15
D: NA
J: TRBJ2-2
DNA: TGCGCCAGCAGCCCCCTGATAACGGACACCGGGGAGCTGTTTTTT
CDR3: CASSPLITDTGELFF

V: TRBV29-1
size: many
length: 12
D: TRBD1
J: TRBJ1-2
DNA: TGCAGCGTCAGGGGGCAGTTGTCTGGCTACACCTTC
CDR3: CSVRGQLSGYTF

V: TRBV28
size: NA
length: 16
D: NA
J: TRBJ2-2
DNA: TGTGCCAGCAGCCCTATGGGGGCCACGAACACCGGGGAGCTGTTTTTT
CDR3: CASSPMGATNTGELFF

V: TRBV2
size: many
length: 14
D: NA
J: TRBJ2-1
DNA: TGTGCCAGCAGTCTGGACCAGGGGTACAATGAGCAGTTCTTC
CDR3: CASSLDQGYNEQFF

V: TRBV11-2
size: few
length: 15
D: NA
J: TRBJ2-5
DNA: TGTGCCAGCAGCCTACAAGGTTTAGGACGAGAGACCCAGTACTTC
CDR3: CASSLQGLGRETQYF

V: TRBV9
size: few
length: 15
D: TRBD2
J: TRBJ2-1
DNA: TGTGCCAGCAGCTTTAGCGGGAGGGCCGGCGGTGAGCAGTTCTTC
CDR3: CASSFSGRAGGEQFF

V: TRBV28
size: NA
length: 13
D: NA
J: TRBJ2-2
DNA: TGTGCCAGCACACAGCAATACACCGGGGAGCTGTTTTTT
CDR3: CASTQQYTGELFF

V: TRBV5-1
size: few
length: 13
D: NA
J: TRBJ1-2
DNA: TGCGCCAGCAGCCTCTGGGCCCTCGATGGCTACACCTTC
CDR3: CASSLWALDGYTF

V: TRBV6-1
size: many
length: 13
D: TRBD2
J: TRBJ2-7
DNA: TGTGCCGGGCGGACTAGCGGGATCTACGAGCAGTACTTC
CDR3: CAGRTSGIYEQYF

V: TRBV5-4
size: NA
length: 18
D: TRBD2
J: TRBJ2-2
DNA: TGTGCCAGCAGCGGAATGACTAGCGGGAGGGCCGGCACCGGGGAGCTGTTTTTT
CDR3: CASSGMTSGRAGTGELFF

V: TRBV7-9
size: NA
length: 12
D: NA
J: TRBJ1-2
DNA: TGTGCCAGCAGCCCCGGTGACGGGGGCTACACCTTC
CDR3: CASSPGDGGYTF

V: TRBV2
size: many
length: 13
D: NA
J: TRBJ1-5
DNA: TGTGCCAGTAACAAGGATAGCAATCAGCCCCAGCATTTT
CDR3: CASNKDSNQPQHF

V: TRBV27
size: NA
length: 13
D: NA
J: TRBJ2-7
DNA: TGTGCCAGCAGTCTGGGGACCACCTACGTGCAGTACTTC
CDR3: CASSLGTTYVQYF

V: TRBV10-3
size: NA
length: 12
D: NA
J: TRBJ2-7
DNA: TGTGCCATCGAAGGGCCTTCCTACGAGCAGTACTTC
CDR3: CAIEGPSYEQYF

V: TRBV5-1
size: few
length: 14
D: NA
J: TRBJ2-1
DNA: TGCGCCAGCAGCACCAACAGCGATCACAATGAGCAGTTCTTC
CDR3: CASSTNSDHNEQFF

V: TRBV2
size: NA
length: 14
D: TRBD2
J: TRBJ2-3
DNA: TGTGCCAGCAGTCCTAGCGGCTACACAGATACGCAGTATTTT
CDR3: CASSPSGYTDTQYF

V: TRBV19
size: NA
length: 12
D: NA
J: TRBJ1-1
DNA: TGTGCCAGTAGTATCGGGACAACCGAAGCTTTCTTT
CDR3: CASSIGTTEAFF

V: TRBV27
size: many
length: 14
D: NA
J: TRBJ2-7
DNA: TGTGCCAGCAGTTATGAGGGAAAGGGCTACGAGCAGTACTTC
CDR3: CASSYEGKGYEQYF

V: TRBV20-1
size: few
length: 16
D: NA
J: TRBJ2-5
DNA: TGCAGTGCTAGAGACACGACGAAGGGCCCCGGGGAGACCCAGTACTTC
CDR3: CSARDTTKGPGETQYF

V: TRBV14
size: few
length: 15
D: NA
J: TRBJ1-1
DNA: TGTGCCAGCAGCCCACCCGGTAGTAGGAACACTGAAGCTTTCTTT
CDR3: CASSPPGSRNTEAFF

V: TRBV5-6
size: few
length: 17
D: NA
J: TRBJ1-6
DNA: TGTGCCAGCAGCTCGGGGGCCCGGAGCTCCTATAATTCACCCCTCCACTTT
CDR3: CASSSGARSSYNSPLHF

V: TRBV15
size: NA
length: 17
D: TRBD2
J: TRBJ2-7
DNA: TGTGCCACCAGCAGAGTCGTCGGAGCGGGAGACCTCTACGAGCAGTACTTC
CDR3: CATSRVVGAGDLYEQYF

V: TRBV19
size: few
length: 14
D: NA
J: TRBJ2-5
DNA: TGTGCCAGTAGTGTGGGTCTGTTAGGAGAGACCCAGTACTTC
CDR3: CASSVGLLGETQYF

V: TRBV29-1
size: NA
length: 11
D: NA
J: TRBJ2-3
DNA: TGCAGCGTGGTCACCGGGGATACGCAGTATTTT
CDR3: CSVVTGDTQYF

V: TRBV6-1
size: many
length: 13
D: NA
J: TRBJ1-5
DNA: TGTGCCAGCAGTGAAACGGAGTATCAGCCCCAGCATTTT
CDR3: CASSETEYQPQHF

V: TRBV10-3
size: many
length: 11
D: NA
J: TRBJ2-7
DNA: TGTGCCAGCGGTGGGGCCTACGAGCAGTACTTC
CDR3: CASGGAYEQYF

V: TRBV10-3
size: NA
length: 15
D: TRBD2
J: TRBJ2-1
DNA: TGTGCCATCAGTAATGGGACTACCACCTACAATGAGCAGTTCTTC
CDR3: CAISNGTTTYNEQFF

V: TRBV7-2
size: few
length: 16
D: TRBD2
J: TRBJ2-1
DNA: TGTGCCAGCAGCTCATTAGCGGGAGGGCCCCTGTATGAGCAGTTCTTC
CDR3: CASSSLAGGPLYEQFF

V: TRBV29-1
size: many
length: 16
D: TRBD2
J: TRBJ2-2
DNA: TGCAGCGTTGGACTAGCGGGAGGGCCGAACACCGGGGAGCTGTTTTTT
CDR3: CSVGLAGGPNTGELFF

V: TRBV28
size: many
length: 14
D: NA
J: TRBJ2-7
DNA: TGTGCCAGCAGTTTATACCGCCACCTGGGCGAGCAGTACTTC
CDR3: CASSLYRHLGEQYF

V: TRBV6-1
size: many
length: 13
D: NA
J: TRBJ1-5
DNA: TGTGCCAGCTTGGCTTATAGCAATCAGCCCCAGCATTTT
CDR3: CASLAYSNQPQHF

V: TRBV12-3/TRBV12-4
size: many
length: 14
D: NA
J: TRBJ1-1
DNA: TGTGCCAGCAACTGGGGGCGGCGGCCTTTTTGGGCTTTCTTT
CDR3: CASNWGRRPFWAFF

V: TRBV10-3
size: few
length: 15
D: NA
J: TRBJ2-7
DNA: TGTGCCATCAGCGGCCTATCACTGAGCTCCTACGAGCAGTACTTC
CDR3: CAISGLSLSSYEQYF

V: TRBV6-1
size: many
length: 16
D: TRBD2
J: TRBJ2-5
DNA: TGTGCCAGCACCCCTTCCCCCGCGCGGGAGGAAGAGACCCAGTACTTC
CDR3: CASTPSPAREEETQYF